The clone carrying this T cell receptor beta chain was observed a few times. The antigen remains unidentified. TCRdb re-derived calls from the 5' RACE reads in MiXCR, one entry per CDR3 protein. The data show 450,000 to 650,000 distinct CDR3 sequences, roughly 22% seen once. The data belong to a study of T-cell memory formation after mild COVID-19. Study outcomes and limitations: Mostly located in CM and EM were contracting CD4+ clones, with contracting CD8+ clones located in EMRA.

This CDR3 is built from 14 residues. CDR1 and CDR2 (germline): MNHEY, SVGAGI. Trimming left V 0 bases short and J 1 base short, with 5 bases between. The sample taken for sequencing was PBMCs or a T cell subset sorted from them (not recorded which). The clonotype originates from an adult woman who had mild COVID-19 (a few samples of this study predate the infection). Cell type and time point are not known. The V gene is TRBV6-5, the J gene TRBJ2-3; possible D gene TRBD1, 5 bases. CDR3 residues: CASSYSGGTDTQYF. CDR3 bases: TGTGCCAGCAGTTACTCAGGGGGCACAGATACGCAGTATTTT.